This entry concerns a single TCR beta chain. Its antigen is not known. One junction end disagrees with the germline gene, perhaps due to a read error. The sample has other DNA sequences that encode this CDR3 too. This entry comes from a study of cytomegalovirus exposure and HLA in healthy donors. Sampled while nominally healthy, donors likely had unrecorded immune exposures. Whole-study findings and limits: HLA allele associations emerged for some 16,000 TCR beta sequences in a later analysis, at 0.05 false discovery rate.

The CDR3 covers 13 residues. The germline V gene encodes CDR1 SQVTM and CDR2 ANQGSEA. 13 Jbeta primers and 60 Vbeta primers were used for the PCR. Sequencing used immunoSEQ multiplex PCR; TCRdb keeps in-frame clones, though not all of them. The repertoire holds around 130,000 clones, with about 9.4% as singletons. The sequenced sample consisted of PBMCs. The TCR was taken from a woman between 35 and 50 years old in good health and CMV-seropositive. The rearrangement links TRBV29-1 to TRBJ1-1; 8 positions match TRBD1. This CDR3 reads CSVIVGQGTEAFF. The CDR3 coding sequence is TGCAGCGTCATCGTAGGACAGGGAACTGAGGCTTTCTTT. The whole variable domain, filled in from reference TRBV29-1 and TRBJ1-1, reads SAVISQKPSRDICQRGTSLTIQCQVDSQVTMMFWYRQQPGQSLTLIATANQGSEATYESGFVIDKFPISRPNLTFSTLTVSNMSPEDSSIYLCSVIVGQGTEAFFGQGTRLTVV.